This TCR beta chain was captured in a study of cytomegalovirus exposure and HLA in healthy donors listed by TCRdb under 2017. Regarding the study in general: An earlier analysis of some 600 of the donors reported around 280 Gb of sequence data and 117 million unique TCR beta sequences obtained from roughly 170 million T cells. Roughly 5 DR-DQ haplotypes were handled as single units for association and clustering, since linkage in the cohort was strong. In the later analysis, no new phenotypic data were used to find candidate immune exposures; instead, reliance was placed on TCR beta sequences and their occurrence across donors. The aim of the study was to test whether cataloging public T cell receptors could identify signatures of past pathogen exposure. Along with the approximately 700-subject first cohort, a separate validation cohort of over a hundred different subjects was used. Typing coverage varied by locus: about 620-630 donors for A, B, C, DRB1 and DQB1; more than 500 for DQA1; about 590 for DPA1; around 490 for DPB1. In an earlier analysis of roughly 540 of the donors, high-throughput TCR beta sequencing was used to judge whether each TCR beta V gene segment behaved as functional or pseudogenic. All discovery cohort repertoires had been generated on a single sequencing platform. Both class I and class II loci were covered by HLA typing, at four-digit resolution. A later genetic analysis took genome-wide SNP genotypes for about 55% of the roughly 670 donors and used that subset as a discovery cohort. To predict cytomegalovirus infection status, the study brought together high-throughput TCR immunosequencing, statistical association of individual TCRs with disease status, and machine learning. On average, around 240,000 unique TCR beta nucleotide sequences were sequenced per donor among 398 genotyped donors of the cohort, with 15% to 20% of those sequences being non-productive. A later analysis re-analyzed previously published TCR beta repertoires from 650 to 800 donors and added high-resolution HLA genotyping to study TCR occurrence patterns. An early release that covered about 640 HLA-typed donors contained about 300 gigabases of sequencing data and tens of millions of unique TCR sequences. Donor age, sex, ethnicity and CMV serostatus were collected together with the repertoire data. The study profiled the T cell repertoires of about 720 subjects by immunosequencing and related them to cytomegalovirus serostatus. The genetic ancestry cluster associated with self-reported Caucasian donors included 81% of the approximately 410 genotyped donors.

The junction shows trimming of 3 bases on V and 4 bases on J, and the gene matches do not reach 5 bases of it. From the cysteine up to the phenylalanine, the CDR3 has a length of 16 residues. The read is trimmed to its CDR3 DNA, 48 bases read in frame from base 1. The CDR1 and CDR2 encoded by the germline V gene (reference sequence) are LNHDA and SQIVND. Beyond this particular receptor, the publication reports: HLA typing was unavailable for some donors at each locus, so association tests used only the typed subset. Because counts were too low, around 18 rarely observed V segments, including chromosome 9 orphons, were left out of the earlier analysis of over 550 of the donors. Linkage disequilibrium might explain the correlated functional status among segregating V segments, but an unknown experimental factor could not be excluded. The authors suggested that the approach could potentially be generalized to other disease states and immunological phenotypes. A further reported finding was that TCR beta sequences accurately predicted the HLA-A and HLA-B alleles for most subjects in the first cohort. Some IMGT-functional V segments, including TRBV6-2 and TRBV6-3, could not be told apart with the 87-base-pair reads, so those segments were excluded. In an earlier analysis of 587 of the donors, most TCR beta V segments appeared in productive rearrangements about 87% or about 30% of the time, broadly matching IMGT annotations. A later analysis found that TCR association rates varied across HLA loci, with DRB1 alleles showing the most associated TCRs and HLA-C alleles the fewest. In both the original and validation cohorts, the classifier was reported to diagnose cytomegalovirus status with high specificity and sensitivity. The presence/absence analyses assumed that sequencing depth was roughly uniform across donors, and that assumption may not be true. When HLA alleles, especially DR and DQ, strongly co-occurred, attributing TCR associations to individual alleles was difficult. CMV serostatus was the only immune exposure information available for the cohort. In the study, around 150 TCR beta chains were listed as associated with cytomegalovirus. Most TCR sequences were observed very rarely across donors, whereas some public TCRs were present in many individuals. In vitro tests confirmed that a few of the cytomegalovirus-associated TCR beta chains recognize cytomegalovirus antigens. A later analysis found that most CMV-associated TCR beta chains appeared HLA-restricted, with HLA associations seemingly driven largely by CMV exposure. Specific HLA alleles were associated with 16,951 TCR beta sequences at a false discovery rate of 0.05 in a later analysis. A later genetic analysis associated a missense DCLRE1C variant with V-gene and J-gene trimming of TCR beta chains, and an independent cohort replicated the association. The cohort was sequenced for TCR beta chains only, and without alpha or paired-chain data the features that could be detected were limited. According to a later analysis, parvovirus B19, influenza, CMV and Epstein-Barr virus appeared linked to several top co-occurrence clusters. A cluster of highly shared sequence variants was judged likely to be a technical artifact of the sequencing pipeline. In a later analysis, HLA-associated TCR beta chains were found to be more clonally expanded and to have lower generation probabilities than equally common non-associated chains. Compared with the 666-donor mean, donors in an Asian-associated ancestry cluster had fewer N-insertions in productive TCRs, according to a later genetic analysis.

Libraries were made using the immunoSEQ multiplex PCR assay. For the multiplex PCR, a mixture combining 60 forward primers for TCR Vbeta segments and 13 reverse primers for TCR Jbeta segments was used. The CDR3 region of rearranged TCR beta genes was amplified from genomic DNA by a multiplex PCR assay. On the Illumina HiSeq System, the amplified TCR beta libraries were sequenced as 87-base-pair reads. As for how the authors treated the data: Across the 500 to 700 repertoires, a later analysis counted 80 million or so unique TCR beta chains, some 11 million of which were shared by at least two donors. Raw reads were error-corrected and collapsed into unique sequences with a nearest-neighbor algorithm that merged closely related sequences to remove PCR and sequencing errors. To assign V, D and J gene segments, CDR3 sequences were aligned to IMGT reference sequences. For a sequence to be retained, a match of at least six nucleotides was required to both a V gene segment and a J gene segment. Rearrangements were classified as productive when the CDR3 lacked stop codons and remained in frame with V and J, and all other rearrangements were classified as non-productive. CDR3 was defined according to IMGT convention as the region running from the second conserved V-encoded cysteine to the conserved J-encoded phenylalanine. Sequences without an unambiguous match to a single V gene segment were excluded from the earlier analysis of a few hundred of the donors. An earlier analysis of 550 to 650 of the donors classified V segments as functional when productive rearrangements were above 56.7% and as segregating when the standard deviation between donors was above 5%. To diagnose cytomegalovirus status from the catalog of TCR beta chain sequences, a statistical classification framework was built. In a later analysis, V and J genes were assigned by comparing TCR nucleotide sequences against IMGT/GENE-DB human TR gene sequences. Using the TCRdist pipeline, a later analysis assigned CDR3 sequences along with most-parsimonious VDJ recombination scenarios. In a later analysis, each TCR beta chain was defined by its CDR3 amino acid sequence together with its V-gene family, and reads lacking a unique V-gene family were excluded. To address suspected cross-contamination and a sequencing artifact, a later analysis removed a few hundred highly shared, low-generation-probability nucleotide sequences. In a later analysis, a clonal expansion index was calculated for each public chain from normalized within-repertoire ranks of inferred template counts. Generation probabilities in a later analysis came from a VDJ recombination model fitted to out-of-frame rearrangements, and those results were checked against IGoR. Hypergeometric tests were used in a later analysis to score TCR-TCR, TCR-HLA and TCR-CMV co-occurrence, with a repertoire-size bias correction applied to the TCR pairs. False discovery rates were estimated in a later analysis by permuting HLA or CMV assignments 20 times. In a later analysis, co-occurring TCRs were grouped using DBSCAN, with TCRdist sequence similarity added in when clustering inside HLA-allele-positive subsets. Co-occurrence clustering excluded repertoires with fewer than 30,000 or more than 120,000 public chains, plus five with anomalous nucleotide sharing. Not all clones reach the TCRdb copy of this immuneACCESS table, which keeps in-frame sequences only. Checked studies attribute under half of the gap to unresolved V genes and leave the rest unexplained. The V and J calls and clone size come from that table; D and trimming were worked out from the DNA. This sample holds some 180,000 clones; around 84% were observed only once. Approximately 1.2% of the sample goes to the ten largest clones.

As to this clone: What antigen it recognizes has not been identified. No much larger clonotype is one base removed from it; base qualities were not supplied.

In total, around 600 healthy bone marrow donors made up the cohort. At the time of sampling, every cohort member was nominally healthy, though immune exposures that went unrecorded were likely present. The donor was CMV seropositive and belonged to the group of over 250 seropositive cohort members. Each donor provided a peripheral blood sample, and peripheral blood mononuclear cells were used for TCR beta sequencing. Genomic DNA extraction from the blood cell samples was performed with the Qiagen DNeasy Blood Extraction Kit. The clonotype comes from a girl aged 2-9 years in good health and CMV-seropositive. The sequence links TRBV19 to TRBJ1-6; 8 central nucleotides agree with TRBD1. The sequencing input was PBMCs. For the CDR3, the sequence is CASSMAGGGYNSPLHF. The DNA reads TGTGCCAGTAGTATGGCAGGGGGCGGATATAATTCACCCCTCCACTTT.